This entry is about one T cell receptor (beta chain). What antigen it recognizes has not been identified. There are no base qualities to consult, and no much larger clone falls within one base. TCR CDR3 regions were amplified from genomic DNA by multiplex PCR using the deep immunoSEQ assay. For each cell subset, the extracted genomic DNA was distributed evenly across all wells of several immunoSEQ 96-well plates, and each plate served as one replicate. For sorted subsets, each replicate PCR was loaded with approximately 190 ng genomic DNA, equivalent to 30,000 or so T cell genomes. Purified libraries were measured with a Qubit 3.0 fluorometer, size-checked on a Bioanalyzer 2100, and measured again with the KAPA Library Quantification kit. A separate single-read 150-cycle Illumina NextSeq 550 flow cell was used to sequence each immunoSEQ 96-well plate. Per the source publication's procedure: The immunoSEQ output contained only junctional sequences without quality scores, so filtering could not match that applied to full-length reads. To assign V/J genes and CDR3, sequences were annotated against IMGT germline references using PyIR, a Python wrapper for IgBLAST v1.9. Reads with weak V/J assignments (E-value above 1e-6), missing CDR3, stop codons, out-of-frame junctions, or ambiguous translated residues were removed. V3J clonotypes were defined by identical inferred V gene, J gene, and CDR3 amino acid sequence. Percentage overlap between repertoires was calculated by dividing the number of shared unique clonotypes by the size of the smaller repertoire. Three approaches were used to assess repertoire richness: RTK rarefaction, the Chao1 estimator, and Recon v2.1 estimates of unobserved clonotypes. Generation probabilities for all TCRbeta clonotypes obtained by the gDNA method from a handful of donors were computed using OLGA. TCRdb re-hosts the immuneACCESS table, in-frame sequences only. Its copies lack some clones; in the studies checked, an unresolved V gene accounts for under half of them, and the cause for the rest is not known. The DNA gave D and trimming, while V, J and clone size come from that table. The sample has hundreds of thousands of clones on record, around two thirds of them singletons. The leading ten clones occupy approximately 1.8% of the sample.

The junction shows trimming of 6 bases on V and 5 bases on J, plus 4 bases between the germline ends. The CDR3, from cysteine to phenylalanine, totals 11 residues. The sequence is cut down to CDR3 DNA, 33 bases in frame from base 1. As encoded in the germline V gene, CDR1 is MGHRA while CDR2 is YSYEKL. The donors were healthy, HIV-negative adults with no recently reported acute infections or vaccinations. Every donor was a Caucasian adult living in Nashville, Tennessee, USA. CD4+ T cells were enriched by magnetic negative selection; naive cells were then positively selected on CD45RA, and the negative fraction formed the memory subset. Blood was collected by leukapheresis, and PBMCs were isolated by Ficoll-Histopaque density gradient centrifugation and then cryopreserved in liquid nitrogen vapor phase. Purity and quantity of every magnetically sorted T cell population were checked by analytical flow cytometry. Genomic DNA was isolated from every sorted fraction and measured by UV absorbance on a Nanodrop 2000c.

These data are taken from a study of shared clonotypes between healthy human individuals (dated by TCRdb to the early 2020s). A note on the overall study: The cohort included three men and a couple of women between 18 and 49 years of age. To increase sequencing depth and limit assay-specific biases, TCR repertoire library preparation and sequencing were carried out by different laboratories using diverse techniques. Leukapheresis yielded between about 0.85 and 10 billion PBMCs per donor. To estimate repertoire size and how much clonotype sharing occurs between individuals, the study deeply sequenced the blood TCR repertoires of 4 to 6 healthy adults. For each donor, CD4 naive and CD4 memory were each run on three plates, CD8 naive on two plates, and CD8 memory on one plate. What the research found in general, with its limitations: Because the study included only a small number of donors, the genetic and exposure-history diversity represented was limited. Pairwise subsampling indicated that sequencing depth was expected to affect the degree of clonotype sharing among donors. Higher generation probabilities were observed for clonotypes shared by all four sorted-subset donors than for non-shared clonotypes. Estimated clonotype richness was generally larger for naive than for memory subsets. Sampling was restricted to blood, and TCR repertoires in tissues likely differ from the TCR repertoires found in blood. Even with the large sequencing depth, rarefaction of the sorted-subset datasets indicated that sequencing was incomplete. Across a few donors, roughly 5% of naive CD4, 3% to 4% of naive CD8, 2% to 2.5% of memory CD4, and 0.4% of memory CD8 clonotypes were shared.

The receptor's source is a young woman in good health. The rearranged segments are TRBV4-1 and TRBJ1-4; the D gene assignment is ambiguous. The sample taken for sequencing was memory CD4+ T cells sorted from blood. The cell subset or site label, as the study defines it: CD45RA-negative fraction. The DNA sequence is TGCGCCAGCAGGGAGAATGAAAAACTGTTTTTT. Its protein is CASRENEKLFF.